This TCR beta chain was identified during a study of T-cell reconstitution after alpha-beta-depleted transplantation in children. The V gene lost 3 bases and the J gene lost 0 bases, with 7 bases spanning the gap. CDR1 is SQVTM and CDR2 is ANQGSEA in the germline V gene. The CDR3 runs 13 residues. Study findings and constraints: At one year after transplant, newly produced T cells mostly accounted for T-cell counts and diversity.

This clonotype occurred many times. Its antigen is still unknown. The TCRbeta library was prepared with unique molecular identifiers. MiXCR, applied by TCRdb to the PCR reads, yields one record per CDR3 protein. The data contain about 200,000 distinct CDR3 sequences, 5% to 7.5% of them singletons. This rearrangement joins TRBV29-1 to TRBJ2-3; D uncertain. This receptor was identified in a girl under three years old with combined immunodeficiency, due to receive a stem cell transplant. The material was PBMCs, obtained before TCRalphabeta/CD19-depleted stem cell transplant. In DNA, the CDR3 is TGCAGCGTTGACTGGCGAAGCACAGATACGCAGTATTTT. Protein: CSVDWRSTDTQYF.